Below are 6 T cell receptor beta chains sequenced from a single sample in a study of blood T cell repertoires in COVID-19. Method: immunoSEQ multiplex PCR; TCRdb's copy keeps in-frame clones and lacks some. The repertoire holds about 260,000 clones, with approximately 90% as singletons. The sequenced sample consisted of PBMCs or T cells enriched from blood (not recorded which). The source is a man between 50 and 59 years old who had been exposed to COVID-19.

The chain has TRBV5-1 and TRBJ1-2; a possible D gene is TRBD1 (5 bases). CDR1 SGHRS and CDR2 YFSETQ come from the germline V gene. Trimming removed 0 bases at V and 8 bases at J, with 11 bases between. This CDR3 has 13 residues. CDR3 sequence (DNA): TGCGCCAGCAGCTTGGCCGGCAGGGAAGGCTACACCTTC. As protein: CASSLAGREGYTF. The variable domain in full, with the rest retrieved from reference TRBV5-1 and TRBJ1-2, is KAGVTQTPRYLIKTRGQQVTLSCSPISGHRSVSWYQQTPGQGLQFLFEYFSETQRNKGNFPGRFSGRQFSNSRSEMNVSTLELGDSALYLCASSLAGREGYTFGSGTRLTVV.

The CDR3 coding sequence is TGTGCCAGCAGCCCGAGACAGTCCGGACGGACTGAAGCTTTCTTT. It translates to CASSPRQSGRTEAFF. The chain employs TRBV7-2 and TRBJ1-1, with D perhaps TRBD1 (5 bases). In germline, CDR1 is SGHTA, CDR2 FQGNSA. The CDR3 has 15 residues. Trimming removed 5 bases from V and 5 bases from J, with 18 bases in between. The whole variable domain, remainder taken from reference TRBV7-2 and TRBJ1-1, is GAGVSQSPSNKVTEKGKDVELRCDPISGHTALYWYRQSLGQGLEFLIYFQGNSAPDKSGLPSDRFSAERTGGSVSTLTIQRTQQEDSAVYLCASSPRQSGRTEAFFGQGTRLTVV.

The chain links TRBV24-1 to TRBJ1-5, with D perhaps TRBD1 (6 bases). Looked up from germline, CDR1 is KGHDR and CDR2 is SFDVKD. The CDR3 totals 12 residues. Deletions cut 11 bases from V and 3 bases from J, with 10 bases between. The CDR3 reads CASGQPNQPQHF. The CDR3 nucleotides read TGTGCCAGTGGACAGCCCAATCAGCCCCAGCATTTT.

V gene TRBV19 combines with J gene TRBJ2-1; 9 bases match TRBD1. This CDR3 is 14 amino acids long. From germline, CDR1 is LNHDA and CDR2 SQIVND (reference sequence). The junction had 5 bases not matched to a gene; V was cut back by 9 bases and J by 2 bases. The CDR3 here is CASGGQGPYNEQFF. In DNA, the CDR3 is TGTGCCAGCGGGGGACAGGGTCCCTACAATGAGCAGTTCTTC.

The V gene is TRBV10-3, the J gene TRBJ2-3; D is possibly TRBD2 (6 bases). CDR1 is ENHRY and CDR2 is SYGVKD in the germline V gene. Trimming removed 5 bases at V and 3 bases at J, with 18 bases between. This CDR3 is built from 16 residues. In nucleotides, the CDR3 is TGTGCCATCAGTCGCCCTCCGGGGGACGGGACAGATACGCAGTATTTT. Protein sequence: CAISRPPGDGTDTQYF.

The chain combines TRBV10-3 with TRBJ1-2, with TRBD1 identical over 10 bases. Germline V lookup: CDR1 ENHRY, CDR2 SYGVKD. This CDR3 has 14 amino acids. J gave up 1 base and V 4 bases, and 0 bases lay outside the gene matches. The CDR3 spells CAISGDRGNYGYTF. The CDR3 bases are TGTGCCATCAGTGGGGACAGGGGTAACTATGGCTACACCTTC.